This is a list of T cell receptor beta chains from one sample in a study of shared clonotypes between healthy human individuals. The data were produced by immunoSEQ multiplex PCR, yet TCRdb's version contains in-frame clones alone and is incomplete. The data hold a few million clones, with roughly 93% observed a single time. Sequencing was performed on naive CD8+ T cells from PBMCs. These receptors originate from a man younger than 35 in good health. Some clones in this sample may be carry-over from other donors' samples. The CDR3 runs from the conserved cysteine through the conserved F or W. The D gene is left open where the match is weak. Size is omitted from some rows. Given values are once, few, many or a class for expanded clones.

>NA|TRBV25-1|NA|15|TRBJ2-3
CASTDAGRSTDTQYF
TGTGCCAGCACTGATGCTGGGAGGAGCACAGATACGCAGTATTTT
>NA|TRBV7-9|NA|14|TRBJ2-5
CASSLPGLPGTQYF
TGTGCCAGCAGCCTCCCGGGCCTCCCGGGGACCCAGTACTTC
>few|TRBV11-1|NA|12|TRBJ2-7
CASSRDGNEQYF
TGTGCCAGCAGTCGCGACGGAAACGAGCAGTACTTC
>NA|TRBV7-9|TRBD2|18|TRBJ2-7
CASSSGLAGGPNFYEQYF
TGTGCCAGCAGCTCGGGACTAGCGGGAGGGCCAAACTTCTACGAGCAGTACTTC
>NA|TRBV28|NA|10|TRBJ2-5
CASGPGTQYF
TGTGCCAGCGGGCCTGGGACCCAGTACTTC
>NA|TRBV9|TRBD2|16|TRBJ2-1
CASSVGREGLKNEQFF
TGTGCCAGCAGCGTAGGGCGGGAGGGCCTGAAGAATGAGCAGTTCTTC
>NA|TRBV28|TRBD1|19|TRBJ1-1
CASSFPREGTDLVNTEAFF
TGTGCCAGCAGTTTTCCTCGGGAAGGGACAGACCTTGTGAACACTGAAGCTTTCTTT
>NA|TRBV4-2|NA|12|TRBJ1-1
CASSLTATEAFF
TGTGCCAGCAGCTTAACGGCCACTGAAGCTTTCTTT
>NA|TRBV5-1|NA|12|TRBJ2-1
CASSPEVGEQFF
TGCGCCAGCAGCCCTGAGGTCGGTGAGCAGTTCTTC
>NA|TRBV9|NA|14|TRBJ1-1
CASSVVQGNTEAFF
TGTGCCAGCAGCGTAGTTCAAGGAAACACTGAAGCTTTCTTT
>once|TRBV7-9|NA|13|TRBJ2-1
CASSPGGYNEQFF
TGTGCCAGCAGCCCCGGGGGATACAATGAGCAGTTCTTC
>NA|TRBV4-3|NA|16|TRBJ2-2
CASSPQVGKNTGELFF
TGCGCCAGCAGCCCCCAGGTGGGGAAGAACACCGGGGAGCTGTTTTTT
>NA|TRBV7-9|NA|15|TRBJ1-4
CASSPEGSPNEKLFF
TGTGCCAGCAGCCCAGAAGGGTCACCTAATGAAAAACTGTTTTTT
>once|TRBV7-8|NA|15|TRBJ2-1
CASRVSGSSYNEQFF
TGTGCCAGCAGGGTGAGCGGTTCCTCCTACAATGAGCAGTTCTTC
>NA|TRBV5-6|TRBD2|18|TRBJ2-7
CASSLGLAGGPGSYEQYF
TGTGCCAGCAGCTTGGGACTAGCGGGGGGCCCGGGGTCCTACGAGCAGTACTTC
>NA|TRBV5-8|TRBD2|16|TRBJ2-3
CASRASSGRSSDTQYF
TGTGCCAGCAGGGCCTCTAGCGGGAGATCGTCGGATACGCAGTATTTT
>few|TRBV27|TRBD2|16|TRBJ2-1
CASYPGSAGVGNEQFF
TGTGCCAGCTATCCGGGTAGCGCGGGAGTCGGCAATGAGCAGTTCTTC
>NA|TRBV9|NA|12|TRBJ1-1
CASSVGGSEAFF
TGTGCCAGCAGCGTAGGGGGGTCTGAAGCTTTCTTT
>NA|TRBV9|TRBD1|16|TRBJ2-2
CASSVSGTGNGGELFF
TGTGCCAGCAGCGTATCGGGGACAGGGAACGGCGGGGAGCTGTTTTTT
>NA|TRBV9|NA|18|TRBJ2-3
CASSGSAFTGEVADTQYF
TGTGCCAGCAGCGGTTCCGCCTTCACAGGGGAGGTAGCAGATACGCAGTATTTT
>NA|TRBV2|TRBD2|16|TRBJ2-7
CASSEVAGLSRREQYF
TGTGCCAGCAGTGAAGTGGCGGGACTAAGTCGGCGGGAGCAGTACTTC
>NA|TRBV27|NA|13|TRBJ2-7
CASSLVGAHEQYF
TGTGCCAGCAGTTTAGTCGGGGCCCACGAGCAGTACTTC